The T cell receptor beta chain under discussion was sequenced for a study of CD8 T cells in Susac syndrome. This CDR3 contains 12 residues. V was pared by 6 bases and J by 6 bases, with 12 bases between. Random hexamers were used to reverse transcribe roughly 0.45 to 1 ug of RNA. The CDR3 of TCR beta was amplified by immunoSEQ multiplex PCR across 54 Vbeta and 13 Jbeta. TCRdb itself ran the immunoSEQ multiplex PCR reads through MiXCR, one entry per CDR3 protein. This table has approximately 180,000 distinct CDR3 sequences, roughly nine tenths appearing once. The TCR originated in a human donor with Susac syndrome. The sequencing input was CD4+ T cells from PBMCs. The chain employs TRBV12-3 or TRBV12-4 and TRBJ2-7; tentatively, D is TRBD2 (6 bases). This chain's CDR3 is CASSLRGLEQYF. CDR3 DNA: TGTGCCAGCAGCCTGCGGGGTCTCGAGCAGTACTTC.